The entry below gives a single TCR beta chain sequence along with its context. The antigen is undetermined. This sample is part of a study of post-analysis software for immune sequencing data. Study background: Recorded subtypes: relapsing-remitting, secondary progressive, progressive-relapsing; some patients unannotated. General study points: Analysis by F measure revealed that same-batch samples clustered strongly together. Controls significantly exceeded multiple sclerosis patients in normalized Chao1 diversity. When patients were compared with controls, roughly five TRBV segments were more frequent, TRBV5-6, TRBV5-1 and TRBV20-1 among them.

The CDR3 length is 16 residues. Per germline, CDR1 MNHNY and CDR2 SVGAGI (reference sequence). Trimming at V came to 7 bases and at J to 7 bases, leaving 16 bases not matched to a gene. Unique molecular identifiers were built into the TCR beta cDNA libraries. TCRdb processed the PCR reads anew with MiXCR; each CDR3 protein has one entry. The table records around 500,000 distinct CDR3 sequences, under 40% of them present only once. The sample comprised blood. This chain connects TRBV6-6 to TRBJ2-1; TRBD2 matches 7 bases. This TCR was recovered from a girl aged 2-17 years with multiple sclerosis. The CDR3 spells CASTYGQGGIRNEQFF. The CDR3 DNA reads as TGTGCCAGCACCTACGGGCAGGGAGGGATTAGGAATGAGCAGTTCTTC.